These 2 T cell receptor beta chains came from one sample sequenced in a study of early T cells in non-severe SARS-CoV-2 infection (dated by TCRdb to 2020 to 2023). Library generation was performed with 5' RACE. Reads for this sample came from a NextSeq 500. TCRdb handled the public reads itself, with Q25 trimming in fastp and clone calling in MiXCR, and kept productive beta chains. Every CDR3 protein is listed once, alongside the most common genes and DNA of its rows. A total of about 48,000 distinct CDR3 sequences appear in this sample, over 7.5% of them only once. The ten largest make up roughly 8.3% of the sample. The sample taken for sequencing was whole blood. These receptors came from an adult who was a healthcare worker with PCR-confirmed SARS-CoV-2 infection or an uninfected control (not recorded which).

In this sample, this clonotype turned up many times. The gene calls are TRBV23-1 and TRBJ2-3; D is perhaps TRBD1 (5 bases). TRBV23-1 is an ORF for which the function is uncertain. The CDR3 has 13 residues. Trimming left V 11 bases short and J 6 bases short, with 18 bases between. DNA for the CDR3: TGCGCCGTCTTGGGGCCCGACACCGATACGCAGTATTTT. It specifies CAVLGPDTDTQYF.

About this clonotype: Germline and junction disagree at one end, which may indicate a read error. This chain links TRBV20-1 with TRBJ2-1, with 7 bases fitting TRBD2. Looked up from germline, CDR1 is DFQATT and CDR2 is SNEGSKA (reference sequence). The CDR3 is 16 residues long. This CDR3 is CSARAGGSDAYNGQFF. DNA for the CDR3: TGCAGTGCTAGAGCGGGAGGTAGCGATGCCTACAATGGGCAGTTCTTC.